This record looks at one TCR beta chain sequence and its context. Its specificity is unknown. These data are taken from a study of identical twins. General study points: Twin-shared out-of-frame alpha sequences showed excess low generation probability. Partly confounded zero-insertion analyses could result from invariant MAIT and iNKT cells.

After template switching added a universal primer site, the resulting cDNA carried unique molecular identifiers. TCRdb recomputed calls from the 5' RACE reads with MiXCR, one row per CDR3 protein. The data hold 410,000 or so distinct CDR3 sequences, with about a fifth observed a single time. Per germline, CDR1 MNHEY and CDR2 SVGEGT. The CDR3 runs to 15 residues. Trimming removed 6 bases from V and 7 bases from J, with 22 bases in between. The TCR originated in a man between 50 and 59 years old in good health. The chain employs TRBV6-2 or TRBV6-3 and TRBJ2-7; D may be TRBD1 (6 bases). Specimen: naive T cells sorted from blood. The CDR3 bases are TGTGCCAGCAGGCCTGAAAGACACAGGGCGCGGGAGCAGTACTTC. Translation: CASRPERHRAREQYF.